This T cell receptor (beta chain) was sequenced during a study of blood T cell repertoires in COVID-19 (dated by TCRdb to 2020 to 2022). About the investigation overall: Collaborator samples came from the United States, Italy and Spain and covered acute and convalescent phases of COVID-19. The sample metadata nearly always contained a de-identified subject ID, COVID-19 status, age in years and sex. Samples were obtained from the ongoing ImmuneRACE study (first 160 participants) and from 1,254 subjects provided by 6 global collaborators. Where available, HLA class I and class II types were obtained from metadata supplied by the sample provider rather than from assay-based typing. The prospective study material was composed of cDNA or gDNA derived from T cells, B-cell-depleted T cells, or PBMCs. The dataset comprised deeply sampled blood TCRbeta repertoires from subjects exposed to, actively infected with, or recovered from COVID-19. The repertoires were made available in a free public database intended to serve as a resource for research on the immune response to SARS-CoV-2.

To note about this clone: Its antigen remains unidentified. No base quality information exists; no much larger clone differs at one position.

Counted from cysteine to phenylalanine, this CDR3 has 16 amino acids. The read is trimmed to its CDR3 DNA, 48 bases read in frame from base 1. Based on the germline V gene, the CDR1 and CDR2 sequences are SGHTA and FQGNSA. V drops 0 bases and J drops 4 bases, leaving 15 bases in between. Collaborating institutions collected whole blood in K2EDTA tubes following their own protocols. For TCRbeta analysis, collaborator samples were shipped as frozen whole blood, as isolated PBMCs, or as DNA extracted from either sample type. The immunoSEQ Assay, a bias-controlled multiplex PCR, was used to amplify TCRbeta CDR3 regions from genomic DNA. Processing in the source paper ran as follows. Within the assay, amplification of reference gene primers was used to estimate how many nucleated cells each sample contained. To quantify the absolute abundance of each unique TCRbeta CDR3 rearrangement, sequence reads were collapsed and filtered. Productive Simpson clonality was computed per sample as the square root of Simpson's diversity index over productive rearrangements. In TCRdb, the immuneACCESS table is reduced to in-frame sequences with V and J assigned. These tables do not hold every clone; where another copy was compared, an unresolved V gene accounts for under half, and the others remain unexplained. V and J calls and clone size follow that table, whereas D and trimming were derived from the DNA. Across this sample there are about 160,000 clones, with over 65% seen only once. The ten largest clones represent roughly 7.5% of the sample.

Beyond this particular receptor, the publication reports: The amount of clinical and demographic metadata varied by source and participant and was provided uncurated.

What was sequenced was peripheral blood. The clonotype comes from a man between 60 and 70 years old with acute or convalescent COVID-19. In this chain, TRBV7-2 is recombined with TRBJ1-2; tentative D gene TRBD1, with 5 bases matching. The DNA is TGTGCCAGCAGCTTAGCGACAGTAGTAGGCAGCTATGGCTACACCTTC. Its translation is CASSLATVVGSYGYTF.